A selection of T cell receptor beta chains follows, all from one sample in a study of blood T cell repertoires in COVID-19. Profiled with immunoSEQ multiplex PCR; TCRdb holds only in-frame clones, not every one. This sample has 250,000 to 300,000 clones; roughly 80% occur once, and the top ten carry about 5%. The sequenced sample consisted of PBMCs or T cells enriched from blood (not recorded which). These receptors originate from a man in his forties who had been exposed to COVID-19. Each CDR3 is given with its conserved first and last residue. The order of the fields is clone size, D gene, V gene, J gene, CDR3 DNA, CDR3 protein. A D gene is named only where the DNA matches it firmly. Clone size is stated in some rows and not others, as once, few, many or a class when expanded.

few	TRBD1	TRBV7-6	TRBJ1-3	TGTGCCAGCAGCTCCCGTGAGGGGGCGACTGGAAACACCATATATTTT	CASSSREGATGNTIYF
-	-	TRBV3-1/TRBV3-2	TRBJ1-1	TGTGCCAGCAGCCTTGCCGTCGGGGGTCCTGAAGCTTTCTTT	CASSLAVGGPEAFF
-	-	TRBV6-5	TRBJ2-5	TGTGCCAGCAGTTCTCCAATTAGCGCCCAAGAGACCCAGTACTTC	CASSSPISAQETQYF
-	-	TRBV10-2	TRBJ2-7	TGCGCCAGCCAAGGGGGATATGCCTACGAGCAGTACTTC	CASQGGYAYEQYF
few	-	TRBV4-1	TRBJ1-1	TGCGCCAGCAGCCAAGTAGGGGCGGTTTCTCGCTTT	CASSQVGAVSRF
-	-	TRBV6-5	TRBJ2-5	TGTGCCAGCAGTTCCCGCCCCGCGGGGGAGACCCAGTACTTC	CASSSRPAGETQYF
-	TRBD1	TRBV7-8	TRBJ1-5	TGTGCCAGCAGCCCGCCAGGGGGTGGTAATCAGCCCCAGCATTTT	CASSPPGGGNQPQHF
few	-	TRBV14	TRBJ2-1	TGTGCCAGCAGCTCCGACTCGCACCGCTACAATGAGCAGTTCTTC	CASSSDSHRYNEQFF
-	-	TRBV30	TRBJ1-3	TGTGCCTGGAGTGAGCGGGGATACACCATATATTTT	CAWSERGYTIYF
-	TRBD2	TRBV6-5	TRBJ2-1	TGTGCCAGCAGTTCAACTAGCGGGATGTTTAACAATGAGCAGTTCTTC	CASSSTSGMFNNEQFF
-	-	TRBV29-1	TRBJ1-2	TGCAGCGTTGGCTCGGGAAGGACCGCGTCCTATGGCTACACCTTC	CSVGSGRTASYGYTF
-	TRBD1	TRBV19	TRBJ1-6	TGTGCCAGTAGGACCTCCTCCGGGACAGGGGGGGGTTCACCCCTCCACTTT	CASRTSSGTGGGSPLHF
-	-	TRBV11-2	TRBJ1-1	TGTGCCAGCAGCTTAGTTGCATTGACAGACGGGGCTTTCTTT	CASSLVALTDGAFF
-	-	TRBV29-1	TRBJ2-3	TGCAGCGTTGTAAGTCAGACTAGCACAGATACGCAGTATTTT	CSVVSQTSTDTQYF